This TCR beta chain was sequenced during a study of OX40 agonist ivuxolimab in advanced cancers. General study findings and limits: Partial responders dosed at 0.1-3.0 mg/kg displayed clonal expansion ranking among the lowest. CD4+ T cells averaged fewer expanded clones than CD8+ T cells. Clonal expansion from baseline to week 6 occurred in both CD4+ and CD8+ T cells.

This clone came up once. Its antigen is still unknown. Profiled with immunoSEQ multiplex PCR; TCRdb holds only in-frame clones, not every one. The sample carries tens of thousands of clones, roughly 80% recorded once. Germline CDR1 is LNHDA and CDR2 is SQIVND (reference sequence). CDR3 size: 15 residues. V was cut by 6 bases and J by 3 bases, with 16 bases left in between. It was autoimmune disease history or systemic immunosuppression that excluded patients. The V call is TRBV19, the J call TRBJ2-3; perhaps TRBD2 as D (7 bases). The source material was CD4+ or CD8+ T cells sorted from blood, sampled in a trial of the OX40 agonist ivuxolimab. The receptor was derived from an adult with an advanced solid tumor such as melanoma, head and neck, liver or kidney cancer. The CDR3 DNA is TGTGCCAGTAGCCCCGGGGGGCGAGGAACAGATACGCAGTATTTT. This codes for CASSPGGRGTDTQYF. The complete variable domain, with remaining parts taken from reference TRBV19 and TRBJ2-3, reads DGGITQSPKYLFRKEGQNVTLSCEQNLNHDAMYWYRQDPGQGLRLIYYSQIVNDFQKGDIAEGYSVSREKKESFPLTVTSAQKNPTAFYLCASSPGGRGTDTQYFGPGTRLTVL.